A selection of T cell receptor beta chains follows, all from one sample in a study of CD8 T cells in ankylosing spondylitis. From the 5' RACE reads, TCRdb called clonotypes with MiXCR, one entry per CDR3 protein. Of approximately 350,000 distinct CDR3 sequences in the sample, approximately 20% were seen once. The sequencing sample was made of blood, either unsorted or a sorted T cell fraction (not recorded which). These receptors came from a male donor with ankylosing spondylitis or in good health (not recorded which). Each CDR3 is given with its conserved first and last residue. A D gene is named only where the DNA matches it firmly. Clone size is given for some rows only: seen once, a few or many times, or a class if the clone is expanded.

>TRBV2|TRBJ2-2|few|-
TGTGCCAGCAGCGCCGACAGGACTCCCGGGGAGCTGTTTTTT
CASSADRTPGELFF
>TRBV7-9|TRBJ2-1|few|-
TGTGCCAGCAGCCAACGGGACCCCCCGGGCGATGAGCAGTTCTTC
CASSQRDPPGDEQFF
>TRBV6-2/TRBV6-3|TRBJ2-1|few|TRBD2
TGTGCCACCGGGAGGGGGTCGAATGAGCAGTTCTTC
CATGRGSNEQFF
>TRBV7-8|TRBJ1-1|-|-
TGTGCCAGCAGCTTAGCAGGCTGGCAAAGGACTGAAGCTTTCTTT
CASSLAGWQRTEAFF
>TRBV30|TRBJ1-5|-|-
TGTGCCTGGAGTGTAGGTCGTGTGGGGAATCAGCCCCAGCATTTT
CAWSVGRVGNQPQHF
>TRBV21-1|TRBJ2-4|-|-
TGTGCCAGCAGCAAGGGAGGAACAGCCTGCGGGGCCAAAAACATTCAGTACTTC
CASSKGGTACGAKNIQYF
>TRBV29-1|TRBJ1-2|many|TRBD1
TGCAGCGTACGGGGACAGGCCCACTATGGCTACACCTTC
CSVRGQAHYGYTF
>TRBV29-1|TRBJ1-2|many|-
TGCAGCGTTGAAAACACCGCTGGCTACACCTTC
CSVENTAGYTF
>TRBV28|TRBJ2-7|few|TRBD1
TGTGCCAGCATCCCTACAGGGGCCTACGAGCAGTACTTC
CASIPTGAYEQYF
>TRBV7-6|TRBJ2-3|-|-
TGTGCCAGCAGCCCCCGTCTGGGGCAGAGCACAGATACGCAGTATTTT
CASSPRLGQSTDTQYF
>TRBV7-2|TRBJ2-5|-|-
TGTGCCAGCAGCCGGGACACATTGTACCAAGAGACCCAGTACTTC
CASSRDTLYQETQYF
>TRBV20-1|TRBJ2-1|few|TRBD1
TGCAGTGCTAGAGATTACGGACAGGGGCTCCTGGATGAGCAGTTCTTC
CSARDYGQGLLDEQFF
>TRBV7-7|TRBJ2-3|few|TRBD1
TGTGCTAGCAGCCCCGGGACAGCCATAGGGGATACGCAGTATTTT
CASSPGTAIGDTQYF
>TRBV10-2|TRBJ2-7|-|TRBD1
TGCGCCAGCAGTTTAACCGGGACAGGGATGTACGAGCAGTACTTC
CASSLTGTGMYEQYF
>TRBV11-2|TRBJ2-7|few|-
TGTGCCAGCAGCCATGACGGAACCTACGAGCAGTACTTC
CASSHDGTYEQYF
>TRBV11-2|TRBJ2-7|-|-
TGTGCCAGCAGCGCAGGGGGGAAATCCTACGAGCAGTACTTC
CASSAGGKSYEQYF
>TRBV28|TRBJ2-7|-|-
TGTGCCAGCACGCAGCCCCTCTTACCCTACGAGCAGTACTTC
CASTQPLLPYEQYF
>TRBV7-9|TRBJ1-1|-|-
TGTGCCAGCAGCTTAGCGCAGGGGCCCCGGAACACTGAAGCTTTCTTT
CASSLAQGPRNTEAFF
>TRBV4-2|TRBJ2-2|-|-
TGTGCCAGCAGCCAAACCTACCGGGACACCCTTAGCCCTGACACCGGGGAGCTGTTTTTT
CASSQTYRDTLSPDTGELFF
>TRBV27|TRBJ2-5|-|-
TGTGCCAGCAGGCCAGGGGAGGATGAGACCCAGTACTTC
CASRPGEDETQYF
>TRBV18|TRBJ2-7|-|-
TGTGCCAGCTCAAGCCCTTACCGGGTTGACGAGCAGTACTTC
CASSSPYRVDEQYF
>TRBV7-9|TRBJ2-7|many|-
TGTGCCAGCAGCTCGGGGGACAGCTACGAGCAGTACTTC
CASSSGDSYEQYF
>TRBV7-9|TRBJ2-3|few|TRBD2
TGTGCCAGCAGCAAAGGACTAGCCGGGCGCACAGATACGCAGTATTTT
CASSKGLAGRTDTQYF
>TRBV27|TRBJ2-7|few|-
TGTGCCAGCAGTCGGACAGCCTACTACGAGCAGTACTTC
CASSRTAYYEQYF
>TRBV5-1|TRBJ2-1|-|TRBD2
TGCGCCAGCAGCTTTGCGGGGGGGGGCTACAATGAGCAGTTCTTC
CASSFAGGGYNEQFF
>TRBV4-2|TRBJ2-7|-|-
TGTGCCAGCAGCCAAGGGAGACTGACAGCCTACGAGCAGTACTTC
CASSQGRLTAYEQYF
>TRBV27|TRBJ1-2|-|-
TGTGCCAGCAGTTTATCGGGCACCTCCACTAACTATGGCTACACCTTC
CASSLSGTSTNYGYTF
>TRBV29-1|TRBJ1-2|-|-
TGCAGCGTTGAAGAGGCGGGCTACACCTTC
CSVEEAGYTF
>TRBV29-1|TRBJ1-2|-|-
TGCAGCGCCGGCGTGTTGGACTATGGCTACACCTTC
CSAGVLDYGYTF
>TRBV30|TRBJ1-1|-|-
TGTGCCTGGAGTGTAAAGAAGAACACTGAAGCTTTCTTT
CAWSVKKNTEAFF
>TRBV6-6|TRBJ2-7|-|-
TGTGCCAGCAGGTTGGAGCAAGAGCAGTACTTC
CASRLEQEQYF
>TRBV11-2|TRBJ2-5|few|TRBD2
TGTGCCAGCAGCCCGGGACGCGGGGGGGAGACCCAGTACTTC
CASSPGRGGETQYF
>TRBV20-1|TRBJ2-1|-|TRBD2
TGCAGTGCTAGGAAGCGGGGGAGCTCCTACAATGAGCAGTTCTTC
CSARKRGSSYNEQFF
>TRBV7-2|TRBJ2-1|once|-
TGTGCCAGCAGCACGCCGACTAGAACCCCCTCTTGTGAGCAGTTCTTC
CASSTPTRTPSCEQFF
>TRBV4-1|TRBJ1-4|-|-
TGCGCCAGCAGCCAAGTTCCACAGGGAACTAATGAAAAACTGTTTTTT
CASSQVPQGTNEKLFF
>TRBV7-9|TRBJ2-1|-|-
TGTGCCAGCAGCTTAGGGGGGCAACTTAATGAGCAGTTCTTC
CASSLGGQLNEQFF
>TRBV27|TRBJ2-1|-|-
TGTGCCAGCAGTCCCTTCACGGCCGCCTACAATGAGCAGTTCTTC
CASSPFTAAYNEQFF
>TRBV12-3/TRBV12-4|TRBJ2-2|few|TRBD2
TGTGCCAGCAGACCCCGGGGACTAGCGGGGGGTAACACCGGGGAGCTGTTTTTT
CASRPRGLAGGNTGELFF
>TRBV7-6|TRBJ2-2|-|TRBD1
TGTGCCAGCAGCTTCACCACGGACAGGGGACGTACCGGGGAGCTGTTTTTT
CASSFTTDRGRTGELFF
>TRBV9|TRBJ2-5|-|-
TGTGCCAGCAGCCGACACCCGGGAGAGACCCAGTACTTC
CASSRHPGETQYF
>TRBV15|TRBJ1-4|-|TRBD1
TGTGCCACCAGCAGGCCCGGGACAGGGGGCGCCCCGGATGAAAAACTGTTTTTT
CATSRPGTGGAPDEKLFF
>TRBV13|TRBJ1-2|few|-
TGTGCCAGCAGCTTAGGGGATGGGGCCTATGGCTACACCTTC
CASSLGDGAYGYTF
>TRBV5-1|TRBJ1-4|-|-
TGCGCCAGCAGCCCCCGACAGGACTCTAATGAAAAACTGTTTTTT
CASSPRQDSNEKLFF
>TRBV12-3/TRBV12-4|TRBJ1-3|many|-
TGTGCCAGCAGTTTTGGCCTGGGGGGAAACACCATATATTTT
CASSFGLGGNTIYF
>TRBV4-2|TRBJ2-1|-|-
TGTGCCAGCAGCCAAGAAAGCGGGTCCCCCCAAGGGCAGTTCTTC
CASSQESGSPQGQFF
>TRBV20-1|TRBJ2-5|-|TRBD2
TGCAGTGCTAGAGTAGAGGTTTTGCGGGGGTCCCAAGAGACCCAGTACTTC
CSARVEVLRGSQETQYF
>TRBV25-1|TRBJ1-5|few|-
TGTGCCAGCGCCGGCCTTTATAGCAATCAGCCCCAGCATTTT
CASAGLYSNQPQHF
>TRBV12-3/TRBV12-4|TRBJ1-1|many|-
TGTGCCAGCAGTTTTGGTGGCGGAGCTTTCTTT
CASSFGGGAFF
>TRBV12-3/TRBV12-4|TRBJ2-3|few|TRBD2
TGTGCCAGCAGTGAAAGGCGGGGGGGGATAGATACGCAGTATTTT
CASSERRGGIDTQYF
>TRBV5-5|TRBJ2-1|-|TRBD2
TGTGCCAGCAGCAGCGGACTAGCGGGGTTGGATGAGCAGTTCTTC
CASSSGLAGLDEQFF
>TRBV7-9|TRBJ1-2|-|TRBD1
TGTGCCAGCAGCTCCGGACAGGTGTTTGGCTACACCTTC
CASSSGQVFGYTF
>TRBV4-1|TRBJ2-3|many|-
TGCGCCAGCAGCCAAGAACCAGGCACAGATACGCAGTATTTT
CASSQEPGTDTQYF
>TRBV13|TRBJ2-2|few|-
TGTGCCAGCAGCTTGGATTATACCGGGGAGCTGTTTTTT
CASSLDYTGELFF
>TRBV9|TRBJ2-3|-|-
TGTGCCAGCAGCGTCGGGGGATTCAAGGCAGATACGCAGTATTTT
CASSVGGFKADTQYF
>TRBV25-1|TRBJ2-1|-|-
TGTGCCAGCAGCCGACTTGTTAACCTCTACAATGAGCAGTTCTTC
CASSRLVNLYNEQFF